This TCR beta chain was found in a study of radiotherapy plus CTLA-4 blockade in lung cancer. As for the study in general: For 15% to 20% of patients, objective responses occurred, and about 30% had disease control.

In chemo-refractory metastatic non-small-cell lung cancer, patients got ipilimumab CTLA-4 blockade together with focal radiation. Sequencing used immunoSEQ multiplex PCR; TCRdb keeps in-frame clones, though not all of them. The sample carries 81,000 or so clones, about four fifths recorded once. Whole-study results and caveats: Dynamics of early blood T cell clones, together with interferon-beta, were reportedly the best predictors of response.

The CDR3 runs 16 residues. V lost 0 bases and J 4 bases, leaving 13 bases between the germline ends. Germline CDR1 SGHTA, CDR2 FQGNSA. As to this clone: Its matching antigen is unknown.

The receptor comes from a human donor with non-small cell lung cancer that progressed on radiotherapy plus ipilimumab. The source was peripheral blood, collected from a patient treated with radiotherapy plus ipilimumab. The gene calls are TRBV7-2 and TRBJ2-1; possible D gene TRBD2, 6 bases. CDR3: CASSLARAGIYNEQFF. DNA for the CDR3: TGTGCCAGCAGCTTAGCGCGGGCGGGAATTTACAATGAGCAGTTCTTC.